This TCR beta chain comes out of a study of neurological immune-mediated disorders (dated by TCRdb to about 2019). Context from the whole study: Among the approximately 35 multiple sclerosis patients, relapsing-remitting MS accounted for around 30 and secondary progressive MS accounted for 3. Peripheral blood TCR-beta repertoires from patients with HTLV-I-associated myelopathy (HAM/TSP), patients with multiple sclerosis, and healthy controls were compared in the study using UMI-based sequencing. The 100 to 110 TCR-beta libraries covered PBMC samples along with longitudinal samples, technical triplicates, and paired sorted CD4+ and CD8+ T-cell subsets. The cohort comprised 68 subjects: 15 or so HAM/TSP patients, 35 or so multiple sclerosis patients and some 20 healthy controls.

At least ten counts were recorded for this clonotype. The target of this receptor is not known. No quality values exist for individual bases; no much larger clone is one base distant. Findings and caveats that apply to the study as a whole: No association of the MS cluster with clinical or MRI features was observed, and the need for larger cohorts was stated by the authors. Across subjects, expanded clones never shared an identical CDR3 amino acid sequence, which suggests that the TCR-beta repertoires in every group were private. In a phylogenetic analysis, the repertoires of 18 out of 34 MS patients fell into a single cluster of related CDR3 sequences, pointing to a possible signature at the repertoire level. TCR clonal expansion was highest in HAM/TSP patients and lowest in MS patients, with MS patients falling below even healthy controls.

Based on the germline V gene, the CDR1 and CDR2 sequences are SGHRS and YFSETQ. V and J lose 6 bases and 5 bases, and a span of 11 bases separates them. The CDR3 numbers 12 residues from cysteine through phenylalanine. Only the CDR3 portion is preserved as DNA: 36 bases, with reading frame beginning at the first base. For the unsorted PBMC libraries, 2 million PBMCs were stored in RNAlater at -80 degrees C until RNA extraction and were used to generate the libraries. The multiple sclerosis patients were enrolled in a US clinical protocol that evaluated disease progression with magnetic resonance imaging. Peripheral blood was subjected to Ficoll-Hypaque density gradient centrifugation to isolate PBMCs, which were then cryopreserved in liquid nitrogen. To synthesize cDNA, template-switch 5'RACE was performed with a primer carrying a 10-nucleotide random unique molecular identifier so that each TCR transcript was tagged. Every sequencing run yielded over 200 million TCR-beta sequences covering 15-18 subjects. The RNeasy kit was used for extraction of total RNA. The KAPA Real-time Library Amplification kit was used to amplify TCR-beta VDJ regions with primers targeting the TCR constant region and the 5'RACE anchor. A first PCR added sample indexes and Illumina adaptors, after which a second PCR increased the library yield. After purification with Ampure beads, the TCR product of roughly 650 bp was size-selected on a 2% E-gel SizeSelection system. Before pooling, library quality was checked on a Bioanalyzer, concentration was measured with Qubit, and libraries were quantified with the Kapa Library Quantification kit. Libraries were sequenced paired-end 2 x 150 bp on an Illumina HiSeq 2500. To increase sequence diversity, roughly 25-31% phiX was spiked into each library pool. The paper's processing steps were these. The quality-filtered reads were processed with the UMI-based MiGEC pipeline, whose error correction step removed more than 85% of the raw TCR sequences. IMGT germline references were used for aligning VDJ genes, and each clonotype was defined as a unique CDR3 amino acid sequence together with its V-J genes. VDJtools evaluated clonal expansion, Shannon diversity and CDR3 relatedness (CalcPairwiseDistances, ClusterSamples); CLCbio workbench built phylogenetic trees. Clones with at least 8 unique UMIs were defined as expanded, with this threshold being based on coefficient-of-variation modelling across technical triplicates. TCRdb redid the processing of the public reads, applying fastp at Q25 and MiXCR, and retained in-frame beta chains. Each record represents a unique CDR3 protein, reported with the most common genes and DNA among its rows. These V and J calls originate from TCRdb's pipeline instead of the authors' own analysis. The sample table contains 60,000 to 80,000 distinct CDR3 sequences; only one count was recorded for approximately 4.6% of them. Approximately 3.5% of the sample is taken by the ten largest.

The receptor chain draws on TRBV5-1 and TRBJ2-5, and the D gene may be TRBD1, 5 bases matching. The sequenced material came from PBMCs. This receptor was taken from a woman aged 45-65 years with multiple sclerosis. The CDR3 reads CASTQSGETQYF. The nucleotide sequence reads TGCGCCAGCACCCAGTCAGGGGAGACCCAGTACTTC.